This is a list of T cell receptor beta chains from one sample in a study of spatial heterogeneity in lung cancer. MiXCR, applied by TCRdb to the 5' RACE reads, yields one record per CDR3 protein. This table has about 80,000 distinct CDR3 sequences, approximately 21% appearing once. The specimen comprised PBMCs, sampled at surgery. The receptor source for this set is a male donor with early-stage non-small cell lung cancer. Each CDR3 is given with its conserved first and last residue. Each record gives: D gene, J gene, clone size, V gene, CDR3 protein, CDR3 DNA. The D gene is left open where the match is weak. Some rows mark clone size as missing; the rest say once, few, many or name a class of expanded clone.

D gene: -; J gene: TRBJ2-5; clone size: few; V gene: TRBV24-1; CDR3 protein: CATSGRGNQETQYF; CDR3 DNA: TGTGCCACCAGTGGACGCGGTAACCAAGAGACCCAGTACTTC
D gene: -; J gene: TRBJ1-5; clone size: many; V gene: TRBV19; CDR3 protein: CASSPRHYSNQPQHF; CDR3 DNA: TGTGCCAGTAGTCCCAGACACTATAGCAATCAGCCCCAGCATTTT
D gene: -; J gene: TRBJ2-3; clone size: -; V gene: TRBV24-1; CDR3 protein: CATSDLRTAKRDTQYF; CDR3 DNA: TGTGCCACCAGTGATTTGAGGACCGCTAAGAGGGATACGCAGTATTTT
D gene: -; J gene: TRBJ2-7; clone size: -; V gene: TRBV10-2; CDR3 protein: CASSESKLGATYEQYF; CDR3 DNA: TGCGCCAGCAGTGAGTCGAAATTGGGGGCTACCTACGAGCAGTACTTC
D gene: TRBD2; J gene: TRBJ2-1; clone size: many; V gene: TRBV7-2; CDR3 protein: CASSLGTSGYNEQFF; CDR3 DNA: TGTGCCAGCAGCTTAGGGACTAGCGGCTACAATGAGCAGTTCTTC
D gene: -; J gene: TRBJ1-6; clone size: many; V gene: TRBV25-1; CDR3 protein: CASSVGPYNSPLHF; CDR3 DNA: TGTGCCAGCAGTGTCGGGCCTTATAATTCACCCCTCCACTTT
D gene: TRBD2; J gene: TRBJ2-7; clone size: many; V gene: TRBV9; CDR3 protein: CASSVGLADSYEQYF; CDR3 DNA: TGTGCCAGCAGCGTAGGGCTAGCGGATTCCTACGAGCAGTACTTC
D gene: TRBD2; J gene: TRBJ2-1; clone size: -; V gene: TRBV6-1; CDR3 protein: CAVRTSGNNEQFF; CDR3 DNA: TGTGCCGTGAGGACTAGCGGGAACAATGAGCAGTTCTTC
D gene: -; J gene: TRBJ1-2; clone size: many; V gene: TRBV20-1; CDR3 protein: CSARDKNYGYTF; CDR3 DNA: TGCAGTGCTAGGGACAAAAACTATGGCTACACCTTC
D gene: -; J gene: TRBJ2-5; clone size: -; V gene: TRBV5-1; CDR3 protein: CASSLEVDGETQYF; CDR3 DNA: TGCGCCAGCAGCTTGGAGGTAGATGGGGAGACCCAGTACTTC
D gene: -; J gene: TRBJ2-1; clone size: few; V gene: TRBV7-2; CDR3 protein: CASSLPGDEQFF; CDR3 DNA: TGTGCCAGCAGCTTGCCCGGGGATGAGCAGTTCTTC
D gene: TRBD2; J gene: TRBJ2-5; clone size: -; V gene: TRBV29-1; CDR3 protein: CSVEDPVAGGRETQYF; CDR3 DNA: TGCAGCGTTGAAGATCCGGTAGCGGGGGGGAGAGAGACCCAGTACTTC
D gene: TRBD1; J gene: TRBJ2-7; clone size: few; V gene: TRBV5-1; CDR3 protein: CASSSTGTAYEQYF; CDR3 DNA: TGCGCCAGCAGCTCCACCGGGACAGCTTACGAGCAGTACTTC
D gene: TRBD1; J gene: TRBJ2-7; clone size: -; V gene: TRBV11-1; CDR3 protein: CARWDRAYEQYF; CDR3 DNA: TGTGCCCGTTGGGACAGGGCTTACGAGCAGTACTTC
D gene: TRBD2; J gene: TRBJ2-7; clone size: -; V gene: TRBV4-3; CDR3 protein: CASSQDLTGLAGIAQYF; CDR3 DNA: TGCGCCAGCAGCCAAGATCTTACGGGACTAGCGGGCATAGCGCAGTACTTC
D gene: -; J gene: TRBJ2-1; clone size: few; V gene: TRBV19; CDR3 protein: CASSRGQNPSSYNEQFF; CDR3 DNA: TGTGCCAGTAGCCGAGGACAAAACCCGAGCTCCTACAATGAGCAGTTCTTC
D gene: -; J gene: TRBJ2-5; clone size: few; V gene: TRBV5-1; CDR3 protein: CASSFTDRETQYF; CDR3 DNA: TGCGCCAGCAGCTTCACCGACAGAGAGACCCAGTACTTC
D gene: -; J gene: TRBJ2-6; clone size: -; V gene: TRBV6-4; CDR3 protein: CASSDRFSGANVLTF; CDR3 DNA: TGTGCCAGCAGTGACCGGTTCTCTGGGGCCAACGTCCTGACTTTC
D gene: -; J gene: TRBJ2-1; clone size: -; V gene: TRBV30; CDR3 protein: CAWSAPPYRPYNEQFF; CDR3 DNA: TGTGCCTGGAGTGCCCCCCCTTACCGCCCGTACAATGAGCAGTTCTTC
D gene: -; J gene: TRBJ2-3; clone size: -; V gene: TRBV5-6; CDR3 protein: CASSLERRTDTQYF; CDR3 DNA: TGTGCCAGCAGCTTGGAGAGACGGACAGATACGCAGTATTTT
D gene: -; J gene: TRBJ2-5; clone size: many; V gene: TRBV5-1; CDR3 protein: CASSSQETQYF; CDR3 DNA: TGCGCCAGCAGCTCCCAAGAGACCCAGTACTTC
D gene: TRBD1; J gene: TRBJ1-2; clone size: few; V gene: TRBV12-3/TRBV12-4; CDR3 protein: CASSLPGQGGYTF; CDR3 DNA: TGTGCCAGCAGTCTTCCGGGACAGGGCGGCTACACCTTC
D gene: TRBD1; J gene: TRBJ2-2; clone size: few; V gene: TRBV5-1; CDR3 protein: CASSLTGGNTGELFF; CDR3 DNA: TGCGCCAGCAGCTTAACAGGGGGGAACACCGGGGAGCTGTTTTTT
D gene: -; J gene: TRBJ2-7; clone size: -; V gene: TRBV28; CDR3 protein: CASSRTGGQPEQYF; CDR3 DNA: TGTGCCAGCAGTCGCACGGGGGGCCAGCCCGAGCAGTACTTC
D gene: -; J gene: TRBJ1-2; clone size: -; V gene: TRBV4-3; CDR3 protein: CASSQGGPYGYTF; CDR3 DNA: TGCGCCAGCAGCCAAGGGGGCCCCTATGGCTACACCTTC
D gene: -; J gene: TRBJ2-7; clone size: -; V gene: TRBV5-4; CDR3 protein: CASSFPSGNYEQYF; CDR3 DNA: TGTGCCAGCAGCTTCCCTTCGGGAAACTACGAGCAGTACTTC
D gene: TRBD1; J gene: TRBJ2-7; clone size: -; V gene: TRBV4-2; CDR3 protein: CASSQEGVGDRGREQYF; CDR3 DNA: TGTGCCAGCAGCCAAGAAGGGGTCGGGGACAGGGGTCGCGAGCAGTACTTC
D gene: -; J gene: TRBJ1-1; clone size: few; V gene: TRBV7-2; CDR3 protein: CASSSRTVNTEAFF; CDR3 DNA: TGTGCCAGCAGCTCCCGGACAGTGAACACTGAAGCTTTCTTT
D gene: -; J gene: TRBJ1-4; clone size: -; V gene: TRBV6-1; CDR3 protein: CASQRPTNEKLFF; CDR3 DNA: TGTGCCAGCCAGCGACCAACTAATGAAAAACTGTTTTTT
D gene: TRBD1; J gene: TRBJ2-3; clone size: -; V gene: TRBV2; CDR3 protein: CASRGDRGPADTQYF; CDR3 DNA: TGTGCCAGCAGGGGGGACAGGGGGCCCGCAGATACGCAGTATTTT
D gene: -; J gene: TRBJ1-2; clone size: many; V gene: TRBV27; CDR3 protein: CASSFSGQIITGYTF; CDR3 DNA: TGTGCCAGCAGTTTCTCGGGACAAATCATAACTGGCTACACCTTC
D gene: -; J gene: TRBJ1-1; clone size: many; V gene: TRBV7-2; CDR3 protein: CASSLWSGDTEAFF; CDR3 DNA: TGTGCCAGCAGCTTATGGTCAGGGGACACTGAAGCTTTCTTT
D gene: -; J gene: TRBJ2-1; clone size: -; V gene: TRBV29-1; CDR3 protein: CSARLGPEQFF; CDR3 DNA: TGCAGCGCTAGGTTGGGACCCGAGCAGTTCTTC
D gene: TRBD2; J gene: TRBJ2-1; clone size: few; V gene: TRBV30; CDR3 protein: CAWSVVAGGGEQFF; CDR3 DNA: TGTGCCTGGAGTGTTGTAGCGGGAGGAGGTGAGCAGTTCTTC